Shown below are 28 T cell receptor beta chains from a single sample sequenced in a study of T-cell memory formation after mild COVID-19. Using its own MiXCR run on the 5' RACE reads, TCRdb lists one record per CDR3 protein. The profile covers more than 120,000 distinct CDR3 sequences, with about 5.5% appearing a single time and about 2.1% taken by the ten largest. Sequenced sample: PBMCs or a T cell subset sorted from them (not recorded which). The receptors come from an adult woman who had mild COVID-19 (a few samples of this study predate the infection). Cell type and time point are not known.

This clonotype was counted only a few times. The rearrangement uses TRBV24-1 and TRBJ1-1; no reliable D call. V lost 3 bases and J 0 bases, leaving 7 bases between the germline ends. CDR1 and CDR2 from the germline V gene are KGHDR and SFDVKD. This CDR3 contains 14 residues. The CDR3 loop is CATSDNSMNTEAFF. The CDR3 DNA reads as TGTGCCACCAGTGATAACAGCATGAACACTGAAGCTTTCTTT.

This clonotype was counted many times. The J gene is TRBJ2-5, the V gene TRBV6-2 or TRBV6-3, with TRBD2 as a possible D gene (5 bases). CDR1 is MNHEY, CDR2 SVGEGT, per germline. The CDR3 is made up of 17 amino acids. V lost 6 bases and J lost 0, with 20 bases in between. CDR3 sequence reads: CASRGFEGTTYQETQYF. DNA for the CDR3: TGTGCCAGCAGAGGTTTTGAGGGCACGACGTACCAAGAGACCCAGTACTTC.

This rearrangement joins TRBV6-6 to TRBJ1-5; TRBD1 matches 10 bases. Germline trimming cut 8 bases from V and 4 bases from J; bases unmatched to any gene: 5. The germline V gene encodes CDR1 MNHNY and CDR2 SVGAGI (reference sequence). This CDR3 contains 14 residues. The CDR3 nucleotides read TGTGCCAGCCAAGGGACAGGGGTTAATCAGCCCCAGCATTTT. Residues: CASQGTGVNQPQHF.

This clonotype was counted at least ten times. CDR3 sequence (DNA): TGCAGTGCTAGAGATCGGACAGGGGTGACTTACGAGCAGTACTTC. This translates into CSARDRTGVTYEQYF. The V gene is TRBV20-1, the J gene TRBJ2-7, with 9 bases matching TRBD1. Germline CDR1 reads DFQATT; CDR2 reads SNEGSKA (reference sequence). The CDR3 length is 15 residues. Trimming took 0 bases from V and 4 from J; bases not matched to a gene: 7.

At least ten counts were recorded for this clonotype. This chain connects TRBV7-2 to TRBJ1-5; D ambiguous. Germline loops: CDR1 SGHTA, CDR2 FQGNSA. The CDR3 totals 15 residues. The V gene lost 1 base and the J gene lost 6 bases, with 13 bases spanning the gap. CDR3 DNA: TGTGCCAGCAGCTTAGGGCTGGGTCGAGGTCAGCCCCAGCATTTT. Translated, it gives CASSLGLGRGQPQHF.

This clonotype was detected a few times. This sequence joins TRBV20-1 and TRBJ1-4, with 10 bases matching TRBD1. This CDR3 comprises 14 residues. J was trimmed by 2 bases and V by 4 bases; bases with no gene match: 1. The V gene's germline CDR1 is DFQATT and CDR2 SNEGSKA (reference sequence). CDR3 DNA: TGCAGTGCTACGGACAGGGGGACTAATGAAAAACTGTTTTTT. Encoded protein: CSATDRGTNEKLFF.

This clonotype was observed a few times. V gene TRBV10-3 combines with J gene TRBJ2-2, with D possibly matching TRBD2 (5 bases). V was pared by 8 bases and J by 3 bases, with 10 bases between. Germline V gene sequence: CDR1 ENHRY, CDR2 SYGVKD. This CDR3 spans 13 amino acids. The CDR3: CAIRPGDTGELFF. The CDR3 nucleotides are TGTGCCATCCGGCCCGGGGACACCGGGGAGCTGTTTTTT.

V usage is TRBV19 and J usage is TRBJ2-7; 8 bases match TRBD1. The V and J ends lost 5 bases and 7 bases, in that order; junction bases with no gene match: 10. Germline V gene data show CDR1 as LNHDA and CDR2 as SQIVND (reference sequence). The CDR3 runs 14 residues. The CDR3 is CASSVQGGAGEQYF. CDR3 bases: TGTGCCAGTAGTGTACAGGGGGGAGCTGGGGAGCAGTACTTC. Complete variable domain (other parts from reference TRBV19 and TRBJ2-7): DGGITQSPKYLFRKEGQNVTLSCEQNLNHDAMYWYRQDPGQGLRLIYYSQIVNDFQKGDIAEGYSVSREKKESFPLTVTSAQKNPTAFYLCASSVQGGAGEQYFGPGTRLTVT.

This clonotype appeared a few times. The gene calls are TRBV2 and TRBJ2-1; D possibly matches TRBD1 or TRBD2 (5 bases each). The CDR3 is 16 amino acids. Germline assignment: CDR1 SNHLY and CDR2 FYNNEI. The V and J ends lost 7 bases and 1 base respectively, with 17 bases between them. The chain's CDR3 is CASTPRRGVSYNEQFF. CDR3 nucleotides: TGTGCCAGCACTCCCCGAAGGGGAGTTTCCTACAATGAGCAGTTCTTC.

This clonotype was observed many times. The chain links TRBV24-1 to TRBJ2-3; TRBD2 aligns across 15 bases. V was pared by 7 bases and J by 0 bases, with 10 bases of the junction left unmatched. The CDR3 runs to 19 residues. CDR1 is KGHDR and CDR2 is SFDVKD in the germline V gene. CDR3 residues: CATRKPGLAGGNSTDTQYF. The CDR3 DNA sequence: TGTGCCACCAGGAAACCGGGACTAGCGGGAGGTAATAGCACAGATACGCAGTATTTT.

The rearrangement joins TRBV7-8 to TRBJ2-5; D is possibly TRBD2 (7 bases). Per the germline V gene, CDR1 is SGHVS and CDR2 is FQNEAQ. V shed 7 bases and J shed 5 bases, with 17 bases lying between them. The CDR3 is 14 residues long. The DNA for the CDR3 is TGTGCCAGCAACTCCCAGGGGAGGGGGGAGACCCAGTACTTC. Residues: CASNSQGRGETQYF.

This clonotype showed up many times. The chain has TRBV6-5 and TRBJ1-6, with D unresolved. Germline V gene data show CDR1 as MNHEY and CDR2 as SVGAGI. The V end was cut by 2 bases, the J end by 3 bases, with 11 bases between. The CDR3 is made up of 16 amino acids. For the CDR3, the DNA is TGTGCCAGCAGTTACGTGACGCGGTTCTATAATTCACCCCTCCACTTT. It yields the protein CASSYVTRFYNSPLHF.

This clonotype was picked up many times. The rearrangement joins TRBV5-8 to TRBJ2-3; D might be TRBD1 (6 bases). V lost 4 bases, J lost 5 bases, and 14 bases lay in between. CDR1 and CDR2 from the germline V gene are SGHTS and YDEGEE. The CDR3 totals 14 residues. The CDR3 sequence is CASSTWGRGDTQYF. Written as DNA, the CDR3 is TGTGCCAGCAGCACGTGGGGGCGAGGAGATACGCAGTATTTT.

This clonotype has a handful of counts. V gene TRBV12-3 or TRBV12-4 combines with J gene TRBJ2-7; no clear D gene. The germline V and J ends were trimmed by 4 bases and 5 bases, with 9 bases remaining between them. This CDR3 comprises 12 residues. The CDR3 coding sequence is TGTGCCAGCAGTTCCGGCGGCAACGAGCAGTACTTC. Its translation: CASSSGGNEQYF.

This clonotype has just a few counts. The chain is built from TRBV5-6 and TRBJ1-2; D remains ambiguous. CDR1 and CDR2 (germline): SGHDT, YYEEEE. CDR3 length: 15 residues. Trimming shortened V by 2 bases and J by 7 bases, and 18 bases separated the two germline ends. The CDR3 here is CASSLRPGLTGGYTF. In DNA form, the CDR3 reads TGTGCCAGCAGCTTACGGCCGGGCCTAACGGGTGGCTACACCTTC.

This clonotype was seen a few times. The rearrangement joins TRBV29-1 to TRBJ2-7; D possibly uses TRBD1 or TRBD2 (5 bases each). The CDR3 is made up of 13 amino acids. V lost 4 bases and J lost 2, with 12 bases in between. Germline assignment: CDR1 SQVTM and CDR2 ANQGSEA. CDR3 sequence: CSVVGRAAYEQYF. CDR3 nucleotides: TGCAGCGTTGTGGGACGAGCGGCCTACGAGCAGTACTTC.

This clonotype was detected a few times. The J gene is TRBJ1-4, the V gene TRBV19; tentatively, D is TRBD1 (6 bases). CDR3 length: 14 amino acids. Germline V gene data show CDR1 as LNHDA and CDR2 as SQIVND (reference sequence). The V end was cut by 5 bases, the J end by 10 bases, with 17 bases between. The CDR3 sequence is CASSAVGGPGKLFF. The DNA of the CDR3 is TGTGCCAGTAGTGCGGTTGGGGGCCCGGGAAAACTGTTTTTT.

This clonotype was seen repeatedly, ten times or more. This sequence joins TRBV7-9 and TRBJ2-2, with 8 bases aligning to TRBD1. The germline CDR1 and CDR2 sequences are SEHNR and FQNEAQ (reference sequence). The CDR3 sequence is 18 residues long. The junction had 10 bases not matched to a gene; V was cut back by 4 bases and J by 0 bases. The CDR3 spells CASSSLWDRRANTGELFF. The CDR3 nucleotides read TGTGCCAGCAGCTCCCTGTGGGACAGGCGGGCGAACACCGGGGAGCTGTTTTTT.

This clonotype has at least ten counts. The chain uses TRBV5-1 and TRBJ2-2; D is possibly TRBD1 (5 bases). Trimming stripped 5 bases from V and 3 bases from J, with 17 bases between. The germline CDR1 and CDR2 sequences are SGHRS and YFSETQ. The CDR3 is 16 residues long. CDR3 amino acids: CASRIPGSSDTGELFF. CDR3 DNA sequence: TGCGCCAGCAGAATCCCAGGGTCTTCGGACACCGGGGAGCTGTTTTTT.

This chain links TRBV5-6 with TRBJ2-3; the D gene could be TRBD1 or TRBD2 (6 bases each). V dropped 5 bases and J dropped 1 base, with 11 bases sitting between them. This CDR3 has 14 amino acids. CDR1 and CDR2 from the germline V gene are SGHDT and YYEEEE. The CDR3 DNA reads as TGTGCCAGCAGAAAGGGGGGCCGCACAGATACGCAGTATTTT. Encoded protein: CASRKGGRTDTQYF.

The chain has TRBV11-3 and TRBJ1-1; TRBD1 matches at 10 bases. The J segment lost 4 bases and the V segment lost 4 bases, leaving 6 bases of the junction unmatched. Germline values: CDR1 SGHNT, CDR2 YENEEA. The CDR3 has 15 amino acids. This chain's CDR3 is CASSSPGQGTTEAFF. The CDR3 DNA is TGTGCCAGCAGCTCGCCGGGACAGGGGACCACTGAAGCTTTCTTT.

The chain employs TRBV6-5 and TRBJ1-2, with TRBD1 matching over 10 bases. Germline loops: CDR1 MNHEY, CDR2 SVGAGI. V shed 6 bases, J shed 4 bases, and the junction held 5 bases outside the gene matches. This CDR3 has 14 amino acids. CDR3 DNA sequence: TGTGCCAGCAGCCGGGACAGGGGTCCCTATGGCTACACCTTC. It translates to CASSRDRGPYGYTF.

The V call is TRBV6-6, the J call TRBJ2-5; 9 nucleotides agree with TRBD2. There are 17 residues in the CDR3. Germline lookup yields CDR1 MNHNY and CDR2 SVGAGI (reference sequence). The J segment lost 5 bases and the V segment lost 1 base, leaving 11 bases of the junction unmatched. This CDR3 is CASSYLGSGSSSETQYF. The CDR3 DNA reads TGTGCCAGCAGTTACTTGGGTAGCGGGAGTTCTTCGGAGACCCAGTACTTC.

This clonotype was seen ten or more times. This chain joins TRBV11-2 and TRBJ2-3; D perhaps matches TRBD1 (6 bases). V was shortened by 1 base and J by 5 bases, with 13 bases between the two germline ends. The length of the CDR3 is 15 residues. In germline, CDR1 is SGHAT, CDR2 FQNNGV. This chain's CDR3 is CASSLGIQGRDTQYF. The CDR3 coding sequence is TGTGCCAGCAGCTTAGGAATACAGGGCCGAGATACGCAGTATTTT.

The genes are TRBV4-1 and TRBJ1-2, with 8 bases lining up with TRBD1. Looked up from germline, CDR1 is MGHRA and CDR2 is YSYEKL. This CDR3 comprises 16 residues. Trimming removed 0 bases from V and 8 bases from J; junction bases left unmatched: 11. The CDR3 DNA sequence: TGCGCCAGCAGCCAAGAATCCCAGGGGGCATTATGGGGCTACACCTTC. As protein: CASSQESQGALWGYTF.

The sample holds a few counts of this clonotype. The chain couples TRBV5-1 to TRBJ1-1, with TRBD1 matching 7 bases. The CDR3 loop spans 13 amino acids. J was trimmed by 7 bases and V by 4 bases; bases with no gene match: 7. Germline V gene data show CDR1 as SGHRS and CDR2 as YFSETQ. CDR3 protein: CASSARYRGEAFF. The CDR3 coding sequence is TGCGCCAGCAGCGCGCGATACAGGGGTGAAGCTTTCTTT. Complete variable domain (other parts from reference TRBV5-1 and TRBJ1-1): KAGVTQTPRYLIKTRGQQVTLSCSPISGHRSVSWYQQTPGQGLQFLFEYFSETQRNKGNFPGRFSGRQFSNSRSEMNVSTLELGDSALYLCASSARYRGEAFFGQGTRLTVV.

In this sample, this clonotype turned up many times. The chain joins TRBV5-1 to TRBJ2-5; 8 bases align to TRBD1. This CDR3 comprises 14 residues. CDR1 is SGHRS and CDR2 is YFSETQ in the germline V gene. V trimming: 5 bases; J trimming: 1 base; junction bases outside the gene matches: 4. The chain's CDR3 is CASRNTGGQETQYF. For the CDR3, the DNA is TGCGCCAGCAGAAACACAGGGGGCCAAGAGACCCAGTACTTC.

This clonotype was seen many times. J is TRBJ2-7 and V is TRBV10-3; 12 positions match TRBD2. The germline V gene encodes CDR1 ENHRY and CDR2 SYGVKD. This CDR3 has 16 residues. Trimming removed 2 bases from V and 0 bases from J; junction bases left unmatched: 2. The CDR3 region is CAISELGLAGSYEQYF. The CDR3, as DNA: TGTGCCATCAGTGAGCTGGGACTAGCGGGCTCCTACGAGCAGTACTTC.